The source of this TCR beta chain is a study of neoadjuvant anti-PD-1 for oral cavity cancer. Libraries were prepared by immunoSEQ multiplex PCR; TCRdb keeps only in-frame clonotypes and omits some of them. The sample yields approximately 13,000 clones, around 70% seen once. The count of this clone is one. The CDR3 is 19 amino acids. J gave up 4 bases and V 5 bases, and 13 bases lay outside the gene matches. Per the germline V gene, CDR1 is LNHDA and CDR2 is SQIVND (reference sequence). The time point denotes: after neoadjuvant nivolumab, at surgical resection. The sequence came from a person aged 35-79 years with oral cavity squamous cell carcinoma. This sample comprised PBMCs, obtained after nivolumab (anti-PD-1) treatment. The chain uses TRBV19 and TRBJ2-2, with 13 bases lining up with TRBD2. The CDR3 DNA is TGTGCCAGTAGTCTCGGGACTAGCGGGATGGGGTGGCGCACCGGGGAGCTGTTTTTT. It yields the protein CASSLGTSGMGWRTGELFF.